These 7 T cell receptor beta chains were all obtained from the same sample, sequenced in a study of control samples from healthy donors and cancer patients. Profiled with immunoSEQ multiplex PCR; TCRdb holds only in-frame clones, not every one. The sample carries approximately 120,000 clones, 90% recorded once. Sequenced material: blood. These receptor sequences come from a human donor in good health. The donor label of this sample is uncertain.

The chain joins TRBV2 to TRBJ2-7, with 7 bases lining up with TRBD1. Germline lookup yields CDR1 SNHLY and CDR2 FYNNEI. There are 12 residues in the CDR3. With 7 bases clipped from V and 3 bases from J, the junction kept 3 bases outside the gene matches. The CDR3 region has the DNA TGTGCCAGCACTACAGGGGTCTACGAGCAGTACTTC. Translating it yields CASTTGVYEQYF.

The rearrangement joins TRBV5-1 to TRBJ1-6; the D gene is possibly TRBD1 (5 bases). The germline CDR1 and CDR2 sequences are SGHRS and YFSETQ. This CDR3 has 16 amino acids. Trimming shortened V by 8 bases and J by 5 bases, and 20 bases separated the two germline ends. The chain's CDR3 is CASGGAGVGDNSPLHF. CDR3 in DNA: TGCGCCAGTGGCGGCGCGGGGGTCGGGGATAATTCACCCCTCCACTTT.

Concerning this clone: The junction does not match germline at one end; this may be a read error. This chain connects TRBV15 to TRBJ1-2, with D tentatively TRBD1 (5 bases). Germline CDR1 reads LNHNV; CDR2 reads YYDKDF (reference sequence). The CDR3 consists of 17 residues. As DNA, the CDR3 is TGTGCCACCAGCAGAGGCACAGGCCGATCAAAGCGGGGAGGTTTAGCCTTC. It yields the protein CATSRGTGRSKRGGLAF. Using reference TRBV15 and TRBJ1-2 for the parts outside the CDR3, the full variable domain is DAMVIQNPRYQVTQFGKPVTLSCSQTLNHNVMYWYQQKSSQAPKLLFHYYDKDFNNEADTPDNFQSRRPNTSFCFLDIRSPGLGDTAMYLCATSRGTGRSKRGGLAFGSGTRLTVV.

The chain uses TRBV27 and TRBJ2-3, with 7 bases lining up with TRBD2. The germline V gene has CDR1 MNHEY and CDR2 SMNVEV (reference sequence). The junction had 15 bases not matched to a gene; V was cut back by 6 bases and J by 0 bases. The length of the CDR3 is 18 residues. In DNA, the CDR3 is TGTGCCAGCAGCCACCACCCCGGAGCGGGGCTTAGCACAGATACGCAGTATTTT. Translation: CASSHHPGAGLSTDTQYF.

This chain joins TRBV12-3 or TRBV12-4 and TRBJ2-5; D may be TRBD1 or TRBD2 (5 bases each). Trimming cost V 3 bases and J 4 bases, with 9 bases left between them. This CDR3 is 13 amino acids long. CDR3 residues: CASSFGGGETQYF. The CDR3 DNA is TGTGCCAGCAGTTTTGGGGGTGGAGAGACCCAGTACTTC.

DNA of the CDR3: TGTGCCAGCAGTTTGGGGGTGGGGATGCAGTACTTC. This sequence encodes CASSLGVGMQYF. The chain couples TRBV6-2 or TRBV6-3 to TRBJ2-5; the D call may be TRBD1 or TRBD2 (5 bases each). The CDR3 covers 12 residues. Trimming stripped 4 bases from V and 11 bases from J, with 14 bases between. In germline, CDR1 is MNHEY, CDR2 SVGEGT.

The rearrangement uses TRBV6-5 and TRBJ1-2, with 7 bases lining up with TRBD1. Germline loops: CDR1 MNHEY, CDR2 SVGAGI. The V and J ends lost 6 bases and 6 bases, in that order; junction bases with no gene match: 10. CDR3 length: 14 residues. The CDR3 spells CASSPQGGKDGYTF. CDR3 nucleotide sequence: TGTGCCAGCAGCCCGCAGGGGGGTAAGGATGGCTACACCTTC.